The rows below give T cell receptor beta chains drawn from one sample of a study of T-cell reconstitution after alpha-beta-depleted transplantation in children. MiXCR was run by TCRdb on the PCR reads, yielding one entry per CDR3 protein. Of roughly 300,000 distinct CDR3 sequences listed, around a tenth were seen once; the top ten hold roughly 2.5%. The source was PBMCs from the stem cell graft donor, collected from the stem cell graft. Source of these receptors: a human donor who donated a stem cell graft to a child with acute lymphoblastic leukemia. The CDR3 runs from the conserved cysteine through the conserved F or W. The order of the fields is V gene, D gene, clone size, J gene, CDR3 DNA, CDR3 protein. The D gene is left open where the match is weak. Part of the rows lack a size; the others show once, few, many or a class for expanded clones.

TRBV20-1,.,few,TRBJ2-1,TGCAGTGCTCCTAGGGGGGGACAGAGGCTTCGGGAGCAGTTCTTC,CSAPRGGQRLREQFF
TRBV11-1,TRBD1,.,TRBJ1-1,TGTGCCAGCAGCCCACCGTATGGAGGAGAGGGGACAGGAATCATGAACACTGAAGCTTTCTTT,CASSPPYGGEGTGIMNTEAFF
TRBV10-3,TRBD1,.,TRBJ2-2,TGTGCCATCAGTACTGGGGACAGGGGGACCGGGGAGCTGTTTTTT,CAISTGDRGTGELFF
TRBV12-5,.,.,TRBJ1-5,TGTGCTAGTGGTTTGGTCAGCGGCCACGCCGGGCCCCAGCATTTT,CASGLVSGHAGPQHF
TRBV7-2,TRBD2,few,TRBJ2-7,TGTGCCAGCAGCGCGGGACTAGCGCTCACCTACGAGCAGTACTTC,CASSAGLALTYEQYF
TRBV15,TRBD1,many,TRBJ1-5,TGTGCCACCAGCAGAGCAGGGGGTAGCAATCAGCCCCAGCATTTT,CATSRAGGSNQPQHF
TRBV19,TRBD1,.,TRBJ2-7,TGTGCCAGTAGTCCTCGGGACAGATACTACGAGCAGTACTTC,CASSPRDRYYEQYF
TRBV5-1,.,few,TRBJ2-7,TGCGCCAGCAGCTTGGATGGGGACCCCTACTACGAGCAGTACTTC,CASSLDGDPYYEQYF
TRBV6-1,.,.,TRBJ1-5,TGTGCCAGCCAACTACAGGGAATGGTTAAAAGTCAGCCCCAGCATTTT,CASQLQGMVKSQPQHF
TRBV6-2/TRBV6-3,.,many,TRBJ1-6,TGTGCCAGCAGAACGGGAAATTCACCCCTCCACTTT,CASRTGNSPLHF
TRBV7-2,.,few,TRBJ2-7,TGTGCCAGCAGCTTATCCGCGGCAACCTACGAGCAGTACTTC,CASSLSAATYEQYF
TRBV7-3,TRBD2,.,TRBJ2-7,TGTGCCAGCAGCTTAATAGGGGCTCGGCTAGCGGGAGGTAGCTTAACCTACGAGCAGTACTTC,CASSLIGARLAGGSLTYEQYF
TRBV9,.,.,TRBJ2-2,TGTGCCAGCAGCGTGGACAATAAGAACACCGGGGAGCTGTTTTTT,CASSVDNKNTGELFF
TRBV2,.,.,TRBJ2-7,TGTGCCAGCAGTGAAGTCGCGGCTTTTCGCCGAAGGGCCGACGAGCAGTACTTC,CASSEVAAFRRRADEQYF
TRBV29-1,TRBD2,once,TRBJ2-1,TGCAGCGTTGAATCTCTAAGCGGGAACAATAAGCAGTTCTTC,CSVESLSGNNKQFF
TRBV15,TRBD2,.,TRBJ2-3,TGTGCCACCAGCAGAGGGACTAGCGGGAGTGTTGCGACCCGGATATCGGATACGCAGTATTTT,CATSRGTSGSVATRISDTQYF
TRBV27,.,.,TRBJ2-5,TGTGCCAGCAGTCCATTTGGGAATCGGGACGAGACCCAGTACTTC,CASSPFGNRDETQYF